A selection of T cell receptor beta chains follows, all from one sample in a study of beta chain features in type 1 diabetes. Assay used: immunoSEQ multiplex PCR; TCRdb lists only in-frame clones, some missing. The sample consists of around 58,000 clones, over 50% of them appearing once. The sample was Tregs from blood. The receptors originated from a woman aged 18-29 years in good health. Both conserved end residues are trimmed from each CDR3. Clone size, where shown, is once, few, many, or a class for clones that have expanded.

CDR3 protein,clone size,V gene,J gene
ASSPGQGGTEAF,few,TRBV5-1,TRBJ1-1
ASSQGTDVYGYT,once,TRBV6-1,TRBJ1-2
ASSVGTQPRYGYT,-,TRBV9,TRBJ1-2
ASTEGTGRGYT,-,TRBV6-1,TRBJ1-2
SVETGAQETQY,-,TRBV29-1,TRBJ2-5
ASRDTEAF,-,TRBV10-3,TRBJ1-1
ASSPGTGNYEQY,-,TRBV6-1,TRBJ2-7
AARQGNEQY,-,TRBV5-1,TRBJ2-7
ASSLFREGSPLH,few,TRBV11-2,TRBJ1-6
ASSRGKTEAF,once,TRBV5-1,TRBJ1-1
ASSLLLEGEGYT,-,TRBV7-2,TRBJ1-2
ASSLGTIETQY,once,TRBV7-9,TRBJ2-5
ASSPRTGGTGELF,once,TRBV7-9,TRBJ2-2
ASSLDGGGPEQY,few,TRBV7-2,TRBJ2-7
AWRGNRPTNEKLF,-,TRBV30,TRBJ1-4
GTGQMNTEAF,few,TRBV29-1,TRBJ1-1
ASSPGPGTSGGNEQF,-,TRBV9,TRBJ2-1
ASSRTGGQTEAF,-,TRBV11-1,TRBJ1-1
ASSLGASGQETQY,-,TRBV27,TRBJ2-5
ASSSLSGLSTEAF,-,TRBV7-2,TRBJ1-1
ASNHQGAQDDEQF,few,TRBV19,TRBJ2-1
ASSSGWEIDTEAF,few,TRBV19,TRBJ1-1
SVMTGRGYT,-,TRBV29-1,TRBJ1-2
ASSIGLAGDTDTQY,-,TRBV5-4,TRBJ2-3